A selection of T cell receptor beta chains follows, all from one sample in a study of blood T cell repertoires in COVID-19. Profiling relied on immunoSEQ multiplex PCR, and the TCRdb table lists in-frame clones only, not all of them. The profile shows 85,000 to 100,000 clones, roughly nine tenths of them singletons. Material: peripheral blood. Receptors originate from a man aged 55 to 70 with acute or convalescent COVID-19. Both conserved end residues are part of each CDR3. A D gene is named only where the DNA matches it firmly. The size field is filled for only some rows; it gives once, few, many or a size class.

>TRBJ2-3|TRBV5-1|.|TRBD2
TGCGCCAGCAGCTCGACTAGCGGGGGGTCCACAGATACGCAGTATTTT
CASSSTSGGSTDTQYF
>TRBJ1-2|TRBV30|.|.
TGTGCCTGGAACGGACAGAATGTCTATGGCTACACCTTC
CAWNGQNVYGYTF
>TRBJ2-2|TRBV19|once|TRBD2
TGTGCCAGTAGTAGCCAGCGGGGGGACGCGAACACCGGGGAGCTGTTTTTT
CASSSQRGDANTGELFF
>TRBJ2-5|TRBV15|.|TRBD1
TGTGCCACCAGCAGAAGGACAGGGGGCAGCGAGACCCAGTACTTC
CATSRRTGGSETQYF
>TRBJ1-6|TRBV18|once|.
TGTGCCAGCTCACCGGGGCAGGCGCGTCTCAATAATTCACCCCTCCACTTT
CASSPGQARLNNSPLHF
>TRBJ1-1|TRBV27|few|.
TGTGCCAGCAGGACCGGGTCCACTGAAGCTTTCTTT
CASRTGSTEAFF
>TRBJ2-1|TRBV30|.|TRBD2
TGTGCCTGGATGCTTAGCGGGAGTCACAATGAGCAGTTCTTC
CAWMLSGSHNEQFF
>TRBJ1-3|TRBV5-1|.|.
TGCGCCAGCAGCTTGAGCCATGATGGAAACACCATATATTTT
CASSLSHDGNTIYF
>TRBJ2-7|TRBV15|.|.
TGTGCCACCAGCAGAGATCTCGGCGGGTACGAGCAGTACTTC
CATSRDLGGYEQYF
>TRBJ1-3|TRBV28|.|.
TGTGCCAGCAGCTCAACAGGCAGTAGCTCTGGAAACACCATATATTTT
CASSSTGSSSGNTIYF
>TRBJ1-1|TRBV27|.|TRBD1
TGTGCCAGTCCTGGGACAGGGGACGGGATCGTGACTGAAGCTTTCTTT
CASPGTGDGIVTEAFF
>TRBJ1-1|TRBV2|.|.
TGTGCCAGCAGGGACGGAGGAAACACTGAAGCTTTCTTT
CASRDGGNTEAFF
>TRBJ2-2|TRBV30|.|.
TGTGCCTGGAGTATCCGCGCCAGGGCTAACACCGGGGAGCTGTTTTTT
CAWSIRARANTGELFF
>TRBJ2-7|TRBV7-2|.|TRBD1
TGTGCCAGCAGCGTCGCCGGGACAGACTACGAGCAGTACTTC
CASSVAGTDYEQYF
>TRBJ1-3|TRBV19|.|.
TGTGCCAGTAGTATTTGGGGACATGGTGGAAACACCATATATTTT
CASSIWGHGGNTIYF
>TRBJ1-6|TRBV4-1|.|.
TGCGCCAGCAGCCCCCTTAGCCCTCGTTCACCCCTCCACTTT
CASSPLSPRSPLHF
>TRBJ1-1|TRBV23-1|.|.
TGCGCCAGCAGTCATTGTGTAGTCATGAACACTGAAGCTTTCTTT
CASSHCVVMNTEAFF
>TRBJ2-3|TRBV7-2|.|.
TGTGCCAGCAGCCGCCCCAACTCCCGTGGTACGCAGTATTTT
CASSRPNSRGTQYF
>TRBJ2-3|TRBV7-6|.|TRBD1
TGTGCCAGCAGCTCCTCTAGACAGGGTGCGCATACGCAGTATTTT
CASSSSRQGAHTQYF
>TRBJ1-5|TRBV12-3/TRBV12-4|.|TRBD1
TGTGCCAGCAGCCGGGACAGAACAGAACCCCAGCATTTT
CASSRDRTEPQHF
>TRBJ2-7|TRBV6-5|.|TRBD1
TGTGCCAGCAGTTACTCCGGGACAGGGTCCCTCGAGCAGTACTTC
CASSYSGTGSLEQYF
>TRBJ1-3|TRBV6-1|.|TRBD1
TGTGCCAGCAGTGAGGGACAGGGAACCGGAACTCGAAACACCATATATTTT
CASSEGQGTGTRNTIYF
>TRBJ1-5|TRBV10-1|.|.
TGCGCCAGCAGTATCGCGAGCAATCAGCCCCAGCATTTT
CASSIASNQPQHF
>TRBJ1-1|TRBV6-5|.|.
TGTGCCAGCAGTTTTAGAAACACTGAAGCTTTCTTT
CASSFRNTEAFF
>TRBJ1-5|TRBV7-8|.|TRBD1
TGTGCCAGCAGTTCCACCCGGGCAGGGGGCTTTCAGCCCCAGCATTTT
CASSSTRAGGFQPQHF
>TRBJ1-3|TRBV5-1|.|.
TGCGCCAGCAACCCGTGGCAGGGATTCTCTGGAAACACCATATATTTT
CASNPWQGFSGNTIYF
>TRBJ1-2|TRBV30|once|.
TGTGCCTGGAGCCCCGGGGCCGGGGGAGGCTACACCTTC
CAWSPGAGGGYTF
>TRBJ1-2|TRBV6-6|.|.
TGTGCCAGCACGGGAGCGGCCCAACTTAACTATGGCTACACCTTC
CASTGAAQLNYGYTF
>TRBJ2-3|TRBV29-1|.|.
TGCAGCTCCCGTTTCGGAGATACGCAGTATTTT
CSSRFGDTQYF
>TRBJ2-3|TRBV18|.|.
TGTGCCAGCTCACCAACAAAAGATACGCAGTATTTT
CASSPTKDTQYF
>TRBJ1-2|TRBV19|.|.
TGTGCCAGCGGCCGTACGCTGCGGGGCTACACCTTC
CASGRTLRGYTF
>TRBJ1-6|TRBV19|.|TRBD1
TGTGCCAGTAGTCCTGTGACAGGGGGTTCACCCCTCCACTTT
CASSPVTGGSPLHF
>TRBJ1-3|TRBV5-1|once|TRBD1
TGCGCCAGCAGCCCCGACAGGGGCTTATCTGGAAACACCATATATTTT
CASSPDRGLSGNTIYF
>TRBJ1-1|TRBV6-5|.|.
TGTGCCAGCAGTTCCCCGGTGAACACTGAAGCTTTCTTT
CASSSPVNTEAFF
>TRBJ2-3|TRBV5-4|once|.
TGTGCCAGCAGCTTGGCCGCGGATACGCAGTATTTT
CASSLAADTQYF
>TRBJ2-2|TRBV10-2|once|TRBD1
TGCGCCAGCAGTGACATCAGGGGGCTAAACACCGGGGAGCTGTTTTTT
CASSDIRGLNTGELFF
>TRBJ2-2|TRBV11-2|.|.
TGTGCCAGCAGCCCCCGGGGGGCTTCATTCACCGGGGAGCTGTTTTTT
CASSPRGASFTGELFF
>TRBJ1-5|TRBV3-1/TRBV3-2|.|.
TGTGCCAGCAGCCATTCGGGTAATGGCAATCAGCCCCAGCATTTT
CASSHSGNGNQPQHF
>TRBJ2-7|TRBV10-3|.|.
TGTGCCATCAGTGAGTCTGTTACCGGCTACGAGCAGTACTTC
CAISESVTGYEQYF
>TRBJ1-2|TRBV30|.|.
TGTGCCTGGAGGGGGCCGCCAGCCAACTATGGCTACACCTTC
CAWRGPPANYGYTF
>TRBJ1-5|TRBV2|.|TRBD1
TGTGCCAGCAGGGACAGGGGTGGGCAGCCCCAGCATTTT
CASRDRGGQPQHF
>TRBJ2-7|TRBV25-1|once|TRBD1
TGTGCCAGCAGTGAACCGACAGGGGGTTCCTACGAGCAGTACTTC
CASSEPTGGSYEQYF
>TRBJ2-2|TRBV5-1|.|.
TGCGCCAGCAGCTTGGTTTCGAGTATGAACACCGGGGAGCTGTTTTTT
CASSLVSSMNTGELFF
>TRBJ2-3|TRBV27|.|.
TGTGCCAGCAGTCCAGGGATAGCGGTGAGCACAGATACGCAGTATTTT
CASSPGIAVSTDTQYF
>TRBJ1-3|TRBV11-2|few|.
TGTGCCAGCAGAAACAGTTTCTCTGGAAACACCATATATTTT
CASRNSFSGNTIYF
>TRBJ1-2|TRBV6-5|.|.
TGTGCCAGCAGCCCGACAGCGATAAACTATGGCTACACCTTC
CASSPTAINYGYTF
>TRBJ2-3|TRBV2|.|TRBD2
TGTGCCAGCAGTAACAGCGGGGGGGCCTTTACGCAGTATTTT
CASSNSGGAFTQYF